A single sample is the source of the 28 T cell receptor beta chains below, sequenced in a study of blood T cell repertoires in COVID-19. Assay: immunoSEQ multiplex PCR; the TCRdb copy retains only in-frame clones and omits some. The sample has 55,000 to 65,000 clones, around 80% seen once. Sample: peripheral blood. The receptors derive from a man aged 55 to 70 with acute or convalescent COVID-19.

V is TRBV5-1 and J is TRBJ1-6; 7 nucleotides align to TRBD1. Germline V gene lookup returns CDR1 SGHRS and CDR2 YFSETQ. Trimming took 0 bases from V and 14 from J; bases not matched to a gene: 11. CDR3 length: 15 amino acids. CDR3 in amino acids: CASSLATSGGTALHF. CDR3 nucleotide sequence: TGCGCCAGCAGCTTGGCCACTTCCGGCGGGACAGCCCTCCACTTT.

This chain joins TRBV7-2 and TRBJ2-1, with no clear D. The germline CDR1 and CDR2 sequences are SGHTA and FQGNSA. V lost 0 bases to trimming and J lost 9 bases, with 6 bases between them. This CDR3 spans 12 amino acids. This CDR3 reads CASSLAPVEQFF. The CDR3 DNA reads TGTGCCAGCAGCTTAGCTCCGGTTGAGCAGTTCTTC.

CDR3 region: CASSIQGNTEAFF. CDR3 nucleotide sequence: TGTGCCAGCAGTATCCAGGGGAACACTGAAGCTTTCTTT. V gene TRBV12-3 or TRBV12-4 combines with J gene TRBJ1-1; the D gene is possibly TRBD1 (5 bases). Deletions cut 5 bases from V and 1 base from J, with 8 bases between. There are 13 residues in the CDR3.

The chain has TRBV30 and TRBJ1-6, with a possible D match to TRBD1 (6 bases). Looked up from germline, CDR1 is GTSNPN and CDR2 is SVGIG (reference sequence). Trimming removed 4 bases from V and 7 bases from J, with 14 bases in between. CDR3 length: 14 amino acids. CDR3 nucleotides: TGTGCCTGGACTATCGGGGACACCAATTCACCCCTCCACTTT. It translates to CAWTIGDTNSPLHF.

The rearrangement links TRBV7-9 to TRBJ2-7, with 9 bases matching TRBD2. J gave up 3 bases and V 3 bases, and 6 bases lay outside the gene matches. The CDR3 length is 15 residues. The germline V gene encodes CDR1 SEHNR and CDR2 FQNEAQ (reference sequence). The CDR3 DNA sequence: TGTGCCAGCAGCTTCCATAGCGGGAGCCTCTACGAGCAGTACTTC. Amino acids: CASSFHSGSLYEQYF.

V and J are TRBV19 and TRBJ2-2; tentative D call: TRBD1 (6 bases). V dropped 11 bases and J dropped 0 bases, with 10 bases sitting between them. This CDR3 is 13 amino acids long. In germline, CDR1 is LNHDA, CDR2 SQIVND (reference sequence). The CDR3 region has the DNA TGTGCCGGCCGGGACACGAACACCGGGGAGCTGTTTTTT. This encodes CAGRDTNTGELFF.

V gene TRBV27 combines with J gene TRBJ1-1; possible D gene TRBD1, 6 bases. The CDR3 totals 13 residues. The V and J ends lost 4 bases and 11 bases respectively, with 17 bases between them. CDR1 is MNHEY and CDR2 is SMNVEV in the germline V gene (reference sequence). The CDR3 DNA follows: TGTGCCAGCAGTTCCCAACTACAGGGAAGGGCTTTCTTT. The encoded protein is CASSSQLQGRAFF.

V gene TRBV5-1 combines with J gene TRBJ2-1; D gene ambiguous. The CDR3 has 12 residues. Germline V gene data show CDR1 as SGHRS and CDR2 as YFSETQ. The V end was cut by 1 base, the J end by 6 bases, with 5 bases between. The CDR3 protein is CASSLLANEQFF. The CDR3 DNA reads as TGCGCCAGCAGCTTGCTGGCCAATGAGCAGTTCTTC.

J is TRBJ2-1 and V is TRBV28; tentative D call: TRBD2 (6 bases). The CDR3 spans 18 residues. Trimming removed 1 base from V and 3 bases from J, with 19 bases in between. Germline V gene sequence: CDR1 MDHEN, CDR2 SYDVKM. The CDR3 spells CASSLFVRSSEYYNEQFF. In nucleotides, the CDR3 is TGTGCCAGCAGTTTATTTGTTCGGTCTAGCGAGTACTACAATGAGCAGTTCTTC.

CDR3 DNA sequence: TGTGAAACCCGGGGGTCTAACTATGGCTACACCTTC. It translates to CETRGSNYGYTF. The chain uses TRBV28 and TRBJ1-2; perhaps TRBD1 as D (5 bases). This CDR3 contains 12 residues. Germline values: CDR1 MDHEN, CDR2 SYDVKM.

This rearrangement joins TRBV18 to TRBJ1-3; the D gene is possibly TRBD1 (6 bases). The CDR3 consists of 23 residues. CDR1 and CDR2 (germline): KGHSH, LQKENI. Trimming took 2 bases from V and 0 from J, leaving 32 bases between them. CDR3 protein: CASSPRRQAFGSSVGSSGNTIYF. The CDR3 nucleotides are TGTGCCAGCTCACCAAGGAGACAGGCCTTCGGCAGCTCTGTGGGTAGCTCTGGAAACACCATATATTTT.

This chain uses TRBV4-1 with TRBJ1-6, with D possibly matching TRBD1 (5 bases). Germline CDR1 and CDR2: MGHRA and YSYEKL. The V end was cut by 4 bases, the J end by 10 bases, with 17 bases between. The CDR3 is 15 residues long. The CDR3: CASSPGGALGSPLHF. The CDR3 bases are TGCGCCAGCAGCCCCGGGGGAGCCCTTGGGTCACCCCTCCACTTT.

The chain combines TRBV13 with TRBJ2-1; 11 bases line up with TRBD2. Trimming cost V 3 bases and J 6 bases; bases outside gene matches: 4. Germline CDR1 PRHDT, CDR2 FYEKMQ (reference sequence). There are 15 residues in the CDR3. The CDR3: CASSLGSGRGNEQFF. The DNA of the CDR3 is TGTGCCAGCAGCTTGGGTAGCGGGAGGGGCAATGAGCAGTTCTTC. The variable domain in full, completed from reference TRBV13 and TRBJ2-1, reads AAGVIQSPRHLIKEKRETATLKCYPIPRHDTVYWYQQGPGQDPQFLISFYEKMQSDKGSIPDRFSAQQFSDYHSELNMSSLELGDSALYFCASSLGSGRGNEQFFGPGTRLTVL.

This clone showed up just a few times. This rearrangement joins TRBV2 to TRBJ2-5; D is possibly TRBD2 (7 bases). This CDR3 spans 15 amino acids. Germline CDR1 is SNHLY and CDR2 is FYNNEI. V gave up 5 bases and J gave up 5 bases, with 18 bases separating them. CDR3 loop: CASSRESGEGETQYF. In nucleotides, the CDR3 is TGTGCCAGCAGTCGGGAGTCAGGGGAGGGGGAGACCCAGTACTTC.

The gene calls are TRBV28 and TRBJ2-7; D ambiguous. Trimming removed 3 bases at V and 4 bases at J, with 13 bases between. CDR3 length: 14 amino acids. Looked up from germline, CDR1 is MDHEN and CDR2 is SYDVKM. This CDR3 is CASSLPPPVYEQYF. As DNA, the CDR3 is TGTGCCAGCAGTTTGCCCCCCCCGGTTTACGAGCAGTACTTC.

The gene calls are TRBV7-9 and TRBJ1-1, with 8 bases matching TRBD1. The CDR3 is 15 residues long. Germline loops: CDR1 SEHNR, CDR2 FQNEAQ (reference sequence). Trimming at V came to 3 bases and at J to 3 bases, leaving 6 bases not matched to a gene. CDR3 region: CASSFLTGGDTEAFF. Written as DNA, the CDR3 is TGTGCCAGCAGCTTCCTTACAGGGGGGGACACTGAAGCTTTCTTT.

CDR3 sequence: CASSLGTPPTYTGELFF. DNA for the CDR3: TGCGCCAGCAGCTTGGGGACTCCACCGACTTACACCGGGGAGCTGTTTTTT. The chain couples TRBV5-1 to TRBJ2-2, with D perhaps TRBD2 (5 bases). V was shortened by 0 bases and J by 3 bases, with 15 bases between the two germline ends. The CDR3 has 17 residues. Germline V gene lookup returns CDR1 SGHRS and CDR2 YFSETQ.

The chain recombines TRBV6-5 with TRBJ1-5; no clear D gene. The CDR3 contains 13 residues. V was cut by 3 bases and J by 5 bases, with 8 bases left in between. Per the germline V gene, CDR1 is MNHEY and CDR2 is SVGAGI. The CDR3 DNA reads TGTGCCAGCAGTTATCGGGGAGATCAGCCCCAGCATTTT. Amino acid sequence: CASSYRGDQPQHF.

The DNA of the CDR3 is TGCGCCAGCAGCCAAGAGATACGGGGACTAGCCTACAATGAGCAGTTCTTC. It is translated as CASSQEIRGLAYNEQFF. The rearrangement links TRBV4-1 to TRBJ2-1, with 8 bases fitting TRBD2. Per the germline V gene, CDR1 is MGHRA and CDR2 is YSYEKL. V dropped 0 bases and J dropped 2; count of bases not matched to a gene: 6. This CDR3 is built from 17 residues.

This chain uses TRBV30 with TRBJ2-1, with TRBD2 as a possible D gene (7 bases). CDR1 and CDR2 from the germline V gene are GTSNPN and SVGIG (reference sequence). This CDR3 spans 15 amino acids. V shed 2 bases and J shed 4 bases, with 15 bases lying between them. The CDR3, as DNA: TGTGCCTGGAGTTTGGGCGGGGGCACTTACAATGAGCAGTTCTTC. This sequence encodes CAWSLGGGTYNEQFF.

The chain joins TRBV28 to TRBJ2-1; the D gene is possibly TRBD1 (6 bases). Per the germline V gene, CDR1 is MDHEN and CDR2 is SYDVKM. The V end lost 3 bases, the J end lost 4 bases, and 7 bases lay between the germline ends. The CDR3 consists of 13 residues. The DNA of the CDR3 is TGTGCCAGCAGTTTTAGGGGGTACAATGAGCAGTTCTTC. Amino acids: CASSFRGYNEQFF. Combining the CDR3 with reference TRBV28 and TRBJ2-1 gives the whole variable domain DVKVTQSSRYLVKRTGEKVFLECVQDMDHENMFWYRQDPGLGLRLIYFSYDVKMKEKGDIPEGYSVSREKKERFSLILESASTNQTSMYLCASSFRGYNEQFFGPGTRLTVL.

The rearrangement uses TRBV9 and TRBJ2-1; 14 bases are shared with TRBD2. The CDR3 length is 16 residues. The J segment lost 8 bases and the V segment lost 0 bases, leaving 4 bases of the junction unmatched. CDR1 is SGDLS and CDR2 is YYNGEE in the germline V gene. The CDR3 here is CASSVAGLAGDYEQFF. The CDR3 coding sequence is TGTGCCAGCAGCGTAGCGGGACTAGCGGGAGACTATGAGCAGTTCTTC.

CDR3 loop: CASSFQNRRGEQFF. Written as DNA, the CDR3 is TGTGCCAGCAGCTTTCAGAACAGGAGAGGTGAGCAGTTCTTC. This chain connects TRBV7-9 to TRBJ2-1; tentative D call: TRBD1 (5 bases). The CDR3 loop spans 14 amino acids. The germline V and J ends were trimmed by 3 bases and 9 bases, with 15 bases remaining between them. Germline values: CDR1 SEHNR, CDR2 FQNEAQ (reference sequence).

The V and J genes are TRBV19 and TRBJ1-1, with D unclear. CDR1 and CDR2 from the germline V gene are LNHDA and SQIVND (reference sequence). CDR3 length: 13 residues. Trimming took 6 bases from V and 7 from J, leaving 15 bases between them. For the CDR3, the DNA is TGTGCCAGTAGAAATCAGCAGGCCGTTGAAGCTTTCTTT. Translation gives CASRNQQAVEAFF.

The chain uses TRBV5-1 and TRBJ2-3; TRBD2 aligns across 9 bases. CDR3 length: 15 residues. Trimming cost V 4 bases and J 4 bases; bases outside gene matches: 7. Germline V gene sequence: CDR1 SGHRS, CDR2 YFSETQ. CDR3 nucleotide sequence: TGCGCCAGCAGCCCCCAGACTAGCGGCTCAGATACGCAGTATTTT. This sequence encodes CASSPQTSGSDTQYF.

This rearrangement joins TRBV11-2 to TRBJ2-1; D is uncertain. CDR3 length equals 15 residues. Germline loops: CDR1 SGHAT, CDR2 FQNNGV. Between the trimmed V and J ends, which lost 2 bases and 3 bases, there was a span of 11 bases. This chain's CDR3 is CASSLTRAGYNEQFF. CDR3 in DNA: TGTGCCAGCAGCTTAACCCGCGCCGGCTACAATGAGCAGTTCTTC.

The V and J genes are TRBV7-9 and TRBJ2-5, with 11 positions matching TRBD2. The CDR3 length is 16 residues. The ends lost 3 bases at V and 3 bases at J; junction bases unmatched: 6. Germline assignment: CDR1 SEHNR and CDR2 FQNEAQ (reference sequence). Here the CDR3 reads CASSFGLAGIKETQYF. The CDR3 nucleotides are TGTGCCAGCAGCTTTGGACTAGCGGGTATCAAAGAGACCCAGTACTTC.

The chain carries TRBV18 and TRBJ1-2; tentative D call: TRBD1 (5 bases). Germline V gene sequence: CDR1 KGHSH, CDR2 LQKENI. V was pared by 3 bases and J by 6 bases, with 11 bases between. The CDR3 is 13 amino acids. CDR3 DNA: TGTGCCAGCTCACCGGGCCCGGGGGATGGCTACACCTTC. Translation gives CASSPGPGDGYTF.